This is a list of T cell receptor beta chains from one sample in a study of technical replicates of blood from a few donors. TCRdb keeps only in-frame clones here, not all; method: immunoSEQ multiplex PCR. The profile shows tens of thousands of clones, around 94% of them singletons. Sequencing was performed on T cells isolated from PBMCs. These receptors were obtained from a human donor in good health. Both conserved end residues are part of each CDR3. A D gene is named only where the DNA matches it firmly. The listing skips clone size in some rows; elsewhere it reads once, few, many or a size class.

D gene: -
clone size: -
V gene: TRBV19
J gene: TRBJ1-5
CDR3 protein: CASSEERAHQPQHF
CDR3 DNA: TGTGCCAGTAGTGAAGAGAGGGCCCATCAGCCCCAGCATTTT

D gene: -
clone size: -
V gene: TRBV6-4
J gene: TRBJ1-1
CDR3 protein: CASSETGNTEAFF
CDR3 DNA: TGTGCCAGCAGTGAAACAGGGAACACTGAAGCTTTCTTT

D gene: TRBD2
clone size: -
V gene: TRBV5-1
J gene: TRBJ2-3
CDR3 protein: CASSLAGTSGDTQYF
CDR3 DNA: TGCGCCAGCAGCTTGGCCGGGACTAGCGGAGATACGCAGTATTTT

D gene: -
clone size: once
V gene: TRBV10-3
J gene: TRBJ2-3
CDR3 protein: CAISESRGTTDTQYF
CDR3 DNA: TGTGCCATCAGTGAGTCGCGGGGTACGACAGATACGCAGTATTTT

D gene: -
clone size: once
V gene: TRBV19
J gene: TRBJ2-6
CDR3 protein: CASSIGMGGSGANVLTF
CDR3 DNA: TGTGCCAGTAGTATAGGAATGGGGGGATCTGGGGCCAACGTCCTGACTTTC

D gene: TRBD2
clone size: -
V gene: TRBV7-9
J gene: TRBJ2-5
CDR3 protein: CASSPGTSGGVQETQYF
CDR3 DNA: TGTGCCAGCAGCCCTGGGACTAGCGGGGGAGTCCAAGAGACCCAGTACTTC

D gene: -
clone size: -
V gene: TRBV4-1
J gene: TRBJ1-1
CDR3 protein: CASSQVSALGAFF
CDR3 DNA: TGCGCCAGCAGCCAAGTCTCCGCCCTCGGGGCTTTCTTT

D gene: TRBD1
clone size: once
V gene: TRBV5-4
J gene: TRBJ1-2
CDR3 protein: CASSLEGARCPRGYTF
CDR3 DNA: TGTGCCAGCAGCTTAGAGGGGGCGCGATGTCCTCGCGGCTACACCTTC

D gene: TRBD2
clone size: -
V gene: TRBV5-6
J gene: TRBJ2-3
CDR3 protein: CASSFGDYSTDTQYF
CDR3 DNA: TGTGCCAGCAGCTTTGGGGACTATAGCACAGATACGCAGTATTTT

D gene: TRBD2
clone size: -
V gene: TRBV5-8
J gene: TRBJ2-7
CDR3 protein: CASSPPAGVEFEQYF
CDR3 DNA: TGTGCCAGCAGCCCCCCTGCGGGAGTGGAGTTCGAGCAGTACTTC

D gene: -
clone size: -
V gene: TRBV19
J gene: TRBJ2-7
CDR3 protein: CASRSGSFSYEQYF
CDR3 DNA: TGTGCCAGTAGGTCGGGGAGCTTCTCCTACGAGCAGTACTTC

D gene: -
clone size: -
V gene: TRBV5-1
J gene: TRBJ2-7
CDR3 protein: CASSLGRPYEQYF
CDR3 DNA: TGCGCCAGCAGCTTAGGGAGACCCTACGAGCAGTACTTC